The clone carrying this T cell receptor beta chain was counted only a few times. The antigen is not known. The V gene's germline CDR1 is SQVTM and CDR2 ANQGSEA. The length of the CDR3 is 12 residues. V lost 7 bases and J lost 8, with 15 bases in between. Expressed TCRB transcripts got sequenced, as all isolated RNA was reverse transcribed. Around 3.57 million reads was the average for naive, central memory and regulatory T cell samples. Here immunoSEQ multiplex PCR was the method, and the copy in TCRdb shows in-frame clones only, minus some. The table lists about 230,000 clones, approximately 16% of them singletons. The data were obtained in a study of beta chain features in type 1 diabetes. General study findings and limits: Naive, central memory and Treg TCRB repertoires appeared more alike in patients than in healthy donors. All four CD4+ subsets of Type 1 diabetes patients contained TCRB CDR3s that were moderately but significantly shorter.

This receptor was obtained from a man aged 25-45 years with type 1 diabetes. Sequenced material: naive CD4+ T cells from blood. The chain is built from TRBV29-1 and TRBJ2-1, with a possible D match to TRBD1 (6 bases). As DNA, the CDR3 is TGCAGCGGAACACAGGGTACGCATGAGCAGTTCTTC. Translated, it gives CSGTQGTHEQFF.